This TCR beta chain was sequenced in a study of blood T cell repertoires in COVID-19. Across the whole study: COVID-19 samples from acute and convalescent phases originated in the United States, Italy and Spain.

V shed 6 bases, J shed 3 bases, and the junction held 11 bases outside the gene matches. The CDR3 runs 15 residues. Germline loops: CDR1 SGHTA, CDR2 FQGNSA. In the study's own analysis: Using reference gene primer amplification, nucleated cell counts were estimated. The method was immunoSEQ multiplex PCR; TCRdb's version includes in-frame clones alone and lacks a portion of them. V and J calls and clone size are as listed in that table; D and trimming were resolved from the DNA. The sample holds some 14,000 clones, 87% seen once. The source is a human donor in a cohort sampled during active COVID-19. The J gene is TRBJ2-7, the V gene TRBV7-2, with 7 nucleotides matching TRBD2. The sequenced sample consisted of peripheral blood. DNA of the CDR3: TGTGCCAGCAGAGCCGTGAGGGGAGGGAGCTACGAGCAGTACTTC. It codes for CASRAVRGGSYEQYF.